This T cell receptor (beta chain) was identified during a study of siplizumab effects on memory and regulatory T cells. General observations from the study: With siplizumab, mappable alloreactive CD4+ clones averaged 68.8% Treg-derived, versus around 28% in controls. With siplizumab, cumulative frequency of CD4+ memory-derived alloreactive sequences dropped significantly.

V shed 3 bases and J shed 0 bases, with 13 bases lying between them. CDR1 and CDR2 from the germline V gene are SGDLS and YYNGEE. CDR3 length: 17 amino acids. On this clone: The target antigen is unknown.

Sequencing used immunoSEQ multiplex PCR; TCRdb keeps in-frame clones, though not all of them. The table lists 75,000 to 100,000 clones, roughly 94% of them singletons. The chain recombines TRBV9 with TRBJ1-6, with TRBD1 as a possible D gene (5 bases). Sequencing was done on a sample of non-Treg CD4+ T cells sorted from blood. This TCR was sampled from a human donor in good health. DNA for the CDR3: TGTGCCAGCAGCGCACCCCGGGGCAGCTCCTATAATTCACCCCTCCACTTT. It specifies CASSAPRGSSYNSPLHF.